This T cell receptor (beta chain) is drawn from a study of cytomegalovirus exposure and HLA in healthy donors. Findings and caveats of the study: Analysis was carried out at a later point, and it linked a missense DCLRE1C variant to TCR beta V- and J-gene trimming. Several of the most significant clusters were apparently associated with common viral pathogens in a later analysis.

The PCR used 60 Vbeta and 13 Jbeta primers. The table came from immunoSEQ multiplex PCR; TCRdb's copy has only in-frame clones and leaves some out. The table records tens of thousands of clones, 55% to 75% of them present only once. Points on this clone: No antigen is known for it.

This CDR3 spans 18 amino acids. V was shortened by 0 bases and J by 1 base, with 18 bases between the two germline ends. CDR1 is ENHRY, CDR2 SYGVKD, per germline. The sequencing input was PBMCs. The rearrangement uses TRBV10-3 and TRBJ1-2, with TRBD1 as a possible D gene (6 bases). This TCR was recovered from a woman in her thirties or forties in good health and CMV-seropositive. DNA for the CDR3: TGTGCCATCAGTGAGTCGATTCGGACAGCCTTCCGTAACTATGGCTACACCTTC. It specifies CAISESIRTAFRNYGYTF.